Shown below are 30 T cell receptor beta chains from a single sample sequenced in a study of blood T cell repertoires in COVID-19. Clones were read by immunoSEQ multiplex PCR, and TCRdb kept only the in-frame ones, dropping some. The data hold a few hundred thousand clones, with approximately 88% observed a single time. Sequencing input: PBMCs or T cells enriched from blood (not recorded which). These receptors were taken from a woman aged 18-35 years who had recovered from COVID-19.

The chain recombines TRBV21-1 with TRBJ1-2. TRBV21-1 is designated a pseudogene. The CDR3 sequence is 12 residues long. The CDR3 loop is CATSPLSCGYTF. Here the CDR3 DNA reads TGTGCCACAAGCCCCCTTTCCTGTGGCTACACCTTC.

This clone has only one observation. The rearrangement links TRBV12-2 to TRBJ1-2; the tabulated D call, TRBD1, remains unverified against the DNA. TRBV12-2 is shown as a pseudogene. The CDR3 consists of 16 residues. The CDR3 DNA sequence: TGTGCAAGTGTGTTGGGTTCGACAGGGTCCGACTATGGCTACACCTTC. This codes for CASVLGSTGSDYGYTF.

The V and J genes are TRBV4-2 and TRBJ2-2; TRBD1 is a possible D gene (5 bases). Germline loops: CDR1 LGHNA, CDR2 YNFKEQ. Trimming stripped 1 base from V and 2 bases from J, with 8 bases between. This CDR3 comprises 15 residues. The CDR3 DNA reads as TGTGCCAGCAGCCAAGGGGGCGCTAACACCGGGGAGCTGTTTTTT. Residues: CASSQGGANTGELFF.

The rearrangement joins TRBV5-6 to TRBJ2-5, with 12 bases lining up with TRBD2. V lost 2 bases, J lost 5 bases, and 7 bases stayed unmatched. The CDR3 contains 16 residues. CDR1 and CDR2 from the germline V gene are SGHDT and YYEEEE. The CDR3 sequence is CASSFELAGGGETQYF. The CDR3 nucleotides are TGTGCCAGCAGCTTCGAACTAGCGGGAGGCGGGGAGACCCAGTACTTC.

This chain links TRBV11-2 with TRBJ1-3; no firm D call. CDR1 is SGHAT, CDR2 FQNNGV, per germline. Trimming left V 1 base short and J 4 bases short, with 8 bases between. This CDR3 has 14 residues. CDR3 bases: TGTGCCAGCAGCTTAGCGCCCGGGGGAAACACCATATATTTT. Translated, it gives CASSLAPGGNTIYF.

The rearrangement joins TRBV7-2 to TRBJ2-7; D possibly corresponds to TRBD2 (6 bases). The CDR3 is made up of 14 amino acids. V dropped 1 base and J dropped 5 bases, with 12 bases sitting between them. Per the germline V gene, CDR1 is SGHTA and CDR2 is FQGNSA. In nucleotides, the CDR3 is TGTGCCAGCAGCTTAGTCCCGGAGGGCGACGAGCAGTACTTC. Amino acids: CASSLVPEGDEQYF.

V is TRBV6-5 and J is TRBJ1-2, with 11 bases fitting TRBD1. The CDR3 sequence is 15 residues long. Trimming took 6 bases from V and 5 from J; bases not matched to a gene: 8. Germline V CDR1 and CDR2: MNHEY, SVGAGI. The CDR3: CASRGQGAERYGYTF. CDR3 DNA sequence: TGTGCCAGCAGAGGACAGGGGGCTGAGAGGTATGGCTACACCTTC.

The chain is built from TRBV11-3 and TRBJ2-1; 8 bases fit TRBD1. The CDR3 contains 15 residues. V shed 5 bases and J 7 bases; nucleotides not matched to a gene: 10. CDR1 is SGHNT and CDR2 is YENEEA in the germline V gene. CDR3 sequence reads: CASSPGQGPRNEQFF. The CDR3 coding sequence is TGTGCCAGCAGCCCTGGACAGGGACCCCGTAATGAGCAGTTCTTC. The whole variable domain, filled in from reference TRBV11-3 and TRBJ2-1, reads EAGVVQSPRYKIIEKKQPVAFWCNPISGHNTLYWYLQNLGQGPELLIRYENEEAVDDSQLPKDRFSAERLKGVDSTLKIQPAELGDSAVYLCASSPGQGPRNEQFFGPGTRLTVL.

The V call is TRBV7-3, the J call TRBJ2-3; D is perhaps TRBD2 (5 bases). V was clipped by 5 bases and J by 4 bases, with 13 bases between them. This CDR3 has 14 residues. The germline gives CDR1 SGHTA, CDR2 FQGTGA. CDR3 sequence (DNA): TGTGCCAGCAGCGACTATCTGGCGGCAGATACGCAGTATTTT. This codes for CASSDYLAADTQYF.

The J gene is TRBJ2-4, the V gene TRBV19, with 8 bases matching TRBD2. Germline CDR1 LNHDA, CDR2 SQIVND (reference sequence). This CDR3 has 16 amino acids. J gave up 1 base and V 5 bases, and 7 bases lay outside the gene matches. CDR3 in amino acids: CASSSRREVAKNIQYF. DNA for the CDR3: TGTGCCAGTAGTTCCCGGCGGGAGGTCGCCAAAAACATTCAGTACTTC.

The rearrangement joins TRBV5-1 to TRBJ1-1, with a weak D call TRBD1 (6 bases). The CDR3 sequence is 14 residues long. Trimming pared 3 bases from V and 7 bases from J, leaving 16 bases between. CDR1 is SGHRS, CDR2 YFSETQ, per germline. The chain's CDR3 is CASSWAPGEGEAFF. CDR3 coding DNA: TGCGCCAGCAGCTGGGCGCCAGGGGAAGGTGAAGCTTTCTTT.

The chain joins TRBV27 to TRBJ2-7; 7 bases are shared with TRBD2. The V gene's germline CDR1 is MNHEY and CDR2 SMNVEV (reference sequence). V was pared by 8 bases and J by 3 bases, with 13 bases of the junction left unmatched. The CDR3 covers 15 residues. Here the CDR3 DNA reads TGTGCCAGCGAAGAGCGGGGAGGAGGTTTCTACGAGCAGTACTTC. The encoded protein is CASEERGGGFYEQYF.

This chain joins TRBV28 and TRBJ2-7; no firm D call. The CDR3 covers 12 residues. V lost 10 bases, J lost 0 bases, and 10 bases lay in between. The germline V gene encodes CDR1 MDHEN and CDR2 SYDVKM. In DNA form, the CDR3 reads TGTGCCACAAAGGAGAGCTCCTACGAGCAGTACTTC. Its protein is CATKESSYEQYF. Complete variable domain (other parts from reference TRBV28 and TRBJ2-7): DVKVTQSSRYLVKRTGEKVFLECVQDMDHENMFWYRQDPGLGLRLIYFSYDVKMKEKGDIPEGYSVSREKKERFSLILESASTNQTSMYLCATKESSYEQYFGPGTRLTVT.

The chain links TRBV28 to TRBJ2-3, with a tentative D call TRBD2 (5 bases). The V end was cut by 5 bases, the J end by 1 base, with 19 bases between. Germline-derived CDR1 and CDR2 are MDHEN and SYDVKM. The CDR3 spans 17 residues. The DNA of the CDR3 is TGTGCCAGCAGTCCATCGGCGGACTGGAGCGGCACAGATACGCAGTATTTT. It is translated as CASSPSADWSGTDTQYF.

Written as DNA, the CDR3 is TGTGCCAGCAGCTTGAGGACCGGGACATTCCATGAAAAACTGTTTTTT. The encoded protein is CASSLRTGTFHEKLFF. V gene TRBV5-4 combines with J gene TRBJ1-4, with D maybe TRBD1 (6 bases). The germline V gene has CDR1 SGHNT and CDR2 YYREEE (reference sequence). There are 16 residues in the CDR3. V shed 1 base and J shed 6 bases, with 16 bases lying between them.

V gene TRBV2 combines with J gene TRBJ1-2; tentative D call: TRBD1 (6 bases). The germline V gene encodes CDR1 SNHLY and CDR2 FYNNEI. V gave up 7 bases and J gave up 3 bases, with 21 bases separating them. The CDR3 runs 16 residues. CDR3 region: CASIGSPTGWDYGYTF. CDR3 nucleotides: TGTGCCAGCATAGGTTCTCCGACAGGCTGGGACTATGGCTACACCTTC.

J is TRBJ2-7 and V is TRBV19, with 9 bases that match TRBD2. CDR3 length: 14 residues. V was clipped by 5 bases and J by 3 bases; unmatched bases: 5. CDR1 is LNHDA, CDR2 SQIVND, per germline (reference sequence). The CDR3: CASSSGLALYEQYF. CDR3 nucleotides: TGTGCCAGTAGTTCGGGACTAGCTCTCTACGAGCAGTACTTC.

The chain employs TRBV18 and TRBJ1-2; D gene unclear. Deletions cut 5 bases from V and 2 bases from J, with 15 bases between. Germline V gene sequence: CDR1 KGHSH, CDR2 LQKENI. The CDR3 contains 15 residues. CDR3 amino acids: CASSTSTSGNYGYTF. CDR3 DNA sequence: TGTGCCAGCTCAACTTCGACTTCGGGGAACTATGGCTACACCTTC.

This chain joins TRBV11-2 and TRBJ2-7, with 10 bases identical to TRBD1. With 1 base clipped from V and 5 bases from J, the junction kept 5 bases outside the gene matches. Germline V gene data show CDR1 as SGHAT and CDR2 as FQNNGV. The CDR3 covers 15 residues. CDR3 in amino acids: CASSLGTGGGHEQYF. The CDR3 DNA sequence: TGTGCCAGCAGCTTAGGGACAGGGGGTGGGCACGAGCAGTACTTC.

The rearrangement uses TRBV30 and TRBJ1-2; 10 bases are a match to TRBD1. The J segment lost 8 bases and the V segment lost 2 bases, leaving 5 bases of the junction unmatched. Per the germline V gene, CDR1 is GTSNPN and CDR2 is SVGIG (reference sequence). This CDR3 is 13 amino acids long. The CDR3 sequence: CAWSRQGASGYTF. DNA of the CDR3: TGTGCCTGGAGTAGACAGGGGGCGTCGGGCTACACCTTC.

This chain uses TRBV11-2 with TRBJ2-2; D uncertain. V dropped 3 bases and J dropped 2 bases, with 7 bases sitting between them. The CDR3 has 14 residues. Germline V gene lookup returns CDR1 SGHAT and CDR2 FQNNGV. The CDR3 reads CASSFSRNTGELFF. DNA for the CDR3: TGTGCCAGCAGCTTCAGTCGAAACACCGGGGAGCTGTTTTTT.

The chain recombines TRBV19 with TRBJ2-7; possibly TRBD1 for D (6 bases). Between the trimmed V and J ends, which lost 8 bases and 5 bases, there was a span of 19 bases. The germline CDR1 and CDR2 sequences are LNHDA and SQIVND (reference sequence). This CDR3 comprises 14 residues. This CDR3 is CASGPMRQDHEQYF. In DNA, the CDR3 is TGTGCCAGTGGCCCCATGAGACAGGACCACGAGCAGTACTTC.

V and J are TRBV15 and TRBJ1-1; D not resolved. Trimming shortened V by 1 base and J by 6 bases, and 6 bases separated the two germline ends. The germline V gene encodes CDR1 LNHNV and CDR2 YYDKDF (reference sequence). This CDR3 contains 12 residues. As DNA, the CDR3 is TGTGCCACCAGCAGAGGCGTTCCTGAAGCTTTCTTT. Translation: CATSRGVPEAFF.

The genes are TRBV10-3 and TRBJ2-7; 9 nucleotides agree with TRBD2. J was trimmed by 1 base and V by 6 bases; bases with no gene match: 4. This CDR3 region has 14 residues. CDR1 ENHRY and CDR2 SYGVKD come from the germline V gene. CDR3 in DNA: TGTGCCATCAGGTTAGCGGGAGAGTCCTACGAGCAGTACTTC. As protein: CAIRLAGESYEQYF.

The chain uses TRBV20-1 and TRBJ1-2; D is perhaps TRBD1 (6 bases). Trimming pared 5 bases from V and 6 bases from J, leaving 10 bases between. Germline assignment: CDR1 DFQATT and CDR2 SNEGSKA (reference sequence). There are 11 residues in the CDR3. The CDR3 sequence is CSAVRGDGYTF. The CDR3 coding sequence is TGCAGTGCTGTCAGGGGTGATGGCTACACCTTC.

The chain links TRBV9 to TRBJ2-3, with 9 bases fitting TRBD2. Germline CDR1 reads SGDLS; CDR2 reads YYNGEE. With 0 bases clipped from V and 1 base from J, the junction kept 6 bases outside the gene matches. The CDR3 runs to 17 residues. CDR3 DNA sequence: TGTGCCAGCAGCGTAGAAGGTAGCGGGGGCGGCACAGATACGCAGTATTTT. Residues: CASSVEGSGGGTDTQYF.

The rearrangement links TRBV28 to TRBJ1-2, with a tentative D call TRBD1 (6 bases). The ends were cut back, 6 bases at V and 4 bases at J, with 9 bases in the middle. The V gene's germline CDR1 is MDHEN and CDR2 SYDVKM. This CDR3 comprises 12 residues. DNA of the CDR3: TGTGCCAGCAGCCGGACAGCCTATGGCTACACCTTC. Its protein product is CASSRTAYGYTF.

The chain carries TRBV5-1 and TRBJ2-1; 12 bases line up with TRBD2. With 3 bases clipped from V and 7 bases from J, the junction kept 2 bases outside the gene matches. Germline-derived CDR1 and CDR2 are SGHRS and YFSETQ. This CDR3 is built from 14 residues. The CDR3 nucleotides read TGCGCCAGCAGCTCCGGACTAGCGGGAAATGAGCAGTTCTTC. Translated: CASSSGLAGNEQFF.

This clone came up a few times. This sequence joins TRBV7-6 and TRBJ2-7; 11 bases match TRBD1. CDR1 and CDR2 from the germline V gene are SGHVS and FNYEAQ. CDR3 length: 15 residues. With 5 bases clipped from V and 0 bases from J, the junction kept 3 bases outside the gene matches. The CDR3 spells CASSPGTGGSYEQYF. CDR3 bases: TGTGCCAGCAGCCCCGGGACAGGGGGCTCCTACGAGCAGTACTTC.

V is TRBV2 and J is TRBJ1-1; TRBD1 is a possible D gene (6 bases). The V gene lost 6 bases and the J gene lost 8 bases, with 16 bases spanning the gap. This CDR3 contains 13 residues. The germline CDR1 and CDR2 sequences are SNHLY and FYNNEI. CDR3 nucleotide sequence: TGTGCCAGCAGCTACGCCGACCAGGGGGAAGCTTTCTTT. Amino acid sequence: CASSYADQGEAFF.